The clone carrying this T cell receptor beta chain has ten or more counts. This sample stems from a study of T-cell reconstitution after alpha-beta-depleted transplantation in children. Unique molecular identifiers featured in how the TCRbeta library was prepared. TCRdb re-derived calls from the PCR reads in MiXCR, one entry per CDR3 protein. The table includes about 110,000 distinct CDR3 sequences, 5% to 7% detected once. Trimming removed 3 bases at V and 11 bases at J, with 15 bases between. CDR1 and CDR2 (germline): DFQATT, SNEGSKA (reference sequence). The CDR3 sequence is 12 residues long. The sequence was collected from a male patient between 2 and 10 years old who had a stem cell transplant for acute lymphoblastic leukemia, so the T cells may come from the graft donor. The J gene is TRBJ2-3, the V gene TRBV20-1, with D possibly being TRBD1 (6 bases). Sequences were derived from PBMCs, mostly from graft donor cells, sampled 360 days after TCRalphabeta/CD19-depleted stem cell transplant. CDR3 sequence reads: CSASGQPPQQYF. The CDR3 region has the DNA TGCAGTGCTAGCGGACAGCCGCCCCAGCAGTATTTT.